This T cell receptor (beta chain) was identified during a study of blood T cell repertoires in COVID-19 (dated by TCRdb to about 2020). As for the study more broadly: The collaborator samples originated in the United States, Italy and Spain and spanned the acute and convalescent phases of COVID-19. A freely available public database, intended as a resource for researchers studying the immune response to SARS-CoV-2, is where the repertoires were released. Where available, HLA class I and class II types were obtained from metadata supplied by the sample provider rather than from assay-based typing. Nearly every sample came with metadata listing a de-identified subject ID, COVID-19 status, age in years and sex. The prospective study material was composed of cDNA or gDNA derived from T cells, B-cell-depleted T cells, or PBMCs. Samples were obtained from the ongoing ImmuneRACE study (first 160 participants) and from 1,254 subjects provided by 6 global collaborators. Deeply sampled blood TCRbeta repertoires from subjects exposed to, actively infected with, or recovered from COVID-19 were included in the dataset.

Overall study outcomes, separate from this receptor: The amount of clinical and demographic metadata varied by source and participant and was provided uncurated.

CDR1 and CDR2 were assigned from the germline V gene as MNHEY and SVGEGT. The CDR3 measures 12 amino acids from cysteine to phenylalanine. This entry keeps only the CDR3 DNA: 36 bases, framed from base 1. V loses 6 bases, J loses 5 bases, and the germline ends lie 10 bases apart. With regard to this clone: It has no known antigen specificity. The record has no base qualities; no much larger clone is one base away.

Whole blood was collected in K2EDTA tubes by collaborating institutions according to the institutions' own protocols. For TCRbeta analysis, collaborator samples were shipped as frozen whole blood, as isolated PBMCs, or as DNA extracted from either sample type. TCRbeta CDR3 regions were amplified from genomic DNA using the immunoSEQ Assay, a bias-controlled multiplex PCR. From the authors' description of their analysis: Within the assay, amplification of reference gene primers was used to estimate how many nucleated cells each sample contained. To quantify the absolute abundance of each unique TCRbeta CDR3 rearrangement, sequence reads were collapsed and filtered. For each sample, productive Simpson clonality was calculated by taking the square root of Simpson's diversity index across productive rearrangements. Not all clones reach the TCRdb copy of this immuneACCESS table, which keeps in-frame sequences only. Checked studies attribute under half of the gap to unresolved V genes and leave the rest unexplained. Clone size and V and J calls were adopted from that table, with D and trimming inferred from the DNA. The sample has under 55,000 clones on record, around 80% of them singletons. The ten largest account for about 25% of the sample.

The sequenced material came from peripheral blood. The TCR comes from a man between 65 and 85 years old with acute or convalescent COVID-19. The receptor chain draws on TRBV6-2 or TRBV6-3 and TRBJ1-2; perhaps TRBD1 is the D gene, with 6 bases matching. The nucleotide sequence reads TGTGCCAGCAGCCAGACAGGATATGGCTACACCTTC. This translates into CASSQTGYGYTF.